The 20 T cell receptor beta chains presented below share a single source sample, sequenced in a study of human T cells and chemical hapten exposure. MiXCR was run by TCRdb on the RACE reads, yielding one entry per CDR3 protein. The top ten clones hold more than 0.85% of a sample with 80,000 to 100,000 distinct CDR3 sequences, roughly 10% of them seen once. This sample's time point: patch test 3, about 24 weeks after DPC sensitization. The sample's treatment: therapeutic diphenylcyclopropenone sensitization with weekly scalp DPC. Sequencing was performed on whole blood, taken in connection with sensitization to the hapten diphenylcyclopropenone (DPC). These TCRs come from a woman aged 25 to 39 with alopecia areata. Some clones in this sample may be carry-over from other donors' samples.

This clonotype was detected only a few times. The chain uses TRBV19 and TRBJ2-3; 8 nucleotides agree with TRBD1. Germline values: CDR1 LNHDA, CDR2 SQIVND (reference sequence). This CDR3 is 14 amino acids long. J lost 1 base, V lost 9 bases, and 6 bases had no gene match. CDR3 sequence (DNA): TGTGCCAGCCGCCCGACAGGGGGCACAGATACGCAGTATTTT. Translating gives CASRPTGGTDTQYF.

The table lists this clonotype with a few counts. The chain couples TRBV28 to TRBJ1-6, with D uncertain. The germline V gene has CDR1 MDHEN and CDR2 SYDVKM. Trimming removed 8 bases from V and 4 bases from J, with 3 bases in between. The CDR3 sequence is 11 residues long. The chain's CDR3 is CASRYNSPLHF. DNA of the CDR3: TGTGCCAGCCGTTATAATTCACCCCTCCACTTT. Combining the CDR3 with reference TRBV28 and TRBJ1-6 gives the whole variable domain DVKVTQSSRYLVKRTGEKVFLECVQDMDHENMFWYRQDPGLGLRLIYFSYDVKMKEKGDIPEGYSVSREKKERFSLILESASTNQTSMYLCASRYNSPLHFGNGTRLTVT.

V and J are TRBV6-1 and TRBJ2-7; the D gene is possibly TRBD2 (6 bases). The CDR3 spans 15 residues. In germline, CDR1 is MNHNS, CDR2 SASEGT. The germline V and J ends were trimmed by 1 base and 2 bases, with 12 bases remaining between them. The CDR3 here is CASSEEGSGTYEQYF. The DNA for the CDR3 is TGTGCCAGCAGTGAAGAAGGTAGCGGCACCTACGAGCAGTACTTC.

This clonotype occurred many times. This chain joins TRBV28 and TRBJ2-1, with 7 positions matching TRBD2. Germline trimming cut 4 bases from V and 4 bases from J; bases unmatched to any gene: 10. The CDR3 covers 16 residues. Germline CDR1 and CDR2: MDHEN and SYDVKM. Written as DNA, the CDR3 is TGTGCCAGCAGTTCCGGGGGGTTAGCGGAGTACAATGAGCAGTTCTTC. Protein product: CASSSGGLAEYNEQFF.

In this sample, this clonotype turned up many times. The rearrangement uses TRBV27 and TRBJ2-7, with a weak D call TRBD2 (5 bases). V lost 6 bases, J lost 2 bases, and 17 bases lay in between. The CDR3 sequence is 15 residues long. Germline V gene sequence: CDR1 MNHEY, CDR2 SMNVEV (reference sequence). This CDR3 is CASRPESHGAYEQYV. The DNA for the CDR3 is TGTGCCAGCAGACCCGAGTCCCACGGGGCCTACGAGCAGTACGTC.

The table lists this clonotype with a few counts. The V gene is TRBV9, the J gene TRBJ2-5, with unresolved D. The CDR3 is made up of 13 amino acids. V gave up 2 bases and J gave up 2 bases, with 7 bases separating them. Germline V gives CDR1 SGDLS, CDR2 YYNGEE. For the CDR3, the DNA is TGTGCCAGCAGCGTTCGTCTGCAAGAGACCCAGTACTTC. This encodes CASSVRLQETQYF.

This clonotype was detected ten times or more. The CDR3 DNA follows: TGTGCCAGCAGCCTCGACGGACAGGGGAATGAGCAGTTCTTC. It yields the protein CASSLDGQGNEQFF. This chain links TRBV11-2 with TRBJ2-1, with 9 bases lining up with TRBD1. The CDR3 length is 14 residues. CDR1 is SGHAT, CDR2 FQNNGV, per germline. The ends lost 5 bases at V and 7 bases at J; junction bases unmatched: 6. Based on the CDR3 plus reference TRBV11-2 and TRBJ2-1, the full variable domain is EAGVAQSPRYKIIEKRQSVAFWCNPISGHATLYWYQQILGQGPKLLIQFQNNGVVDDSQLPKDRFSAERLKGVDSTLKIQPAKLEDSAVYLCASSLDGQGNEQFFGPGTRLTVL.

In this sample, this clonotype turned up many times. The chain links TRBV19 to TRBJ1-5; D remains ambiguous. Germline CDR1 is LNHDA and CDR2 is SQIVND (reference sequence). Trimming took 6 bases from V and 2 from J, leaving 17 bases between them. This CDR3 has 16 residues. This CDR3 reads CASRFGGGDGNQPQHF. CDR3 bases: TGTGCCAGTAGGTTTGGAGGAGGAGATGGCAATCAGCCCCAGCATTTT.

The V and J genes are TRBV4-1 and TRBJ2-3, with 13 bases lining up with TRBD2. The CDR3 sequence is 18 residues long. The trim removed 3 bases at V and 2 bases at J, leaving 8 bases unmatched. Germline values: CDR1 MGHRA, CDR2 YSYEKL. Here the CDR3 DNA reads TGCGCCAGCAGCCACCCGACTAGCGGGGGGCCGGACACAGATACGCAGTATTTT. Its protein product is CASSHPTSGGPDTDTQYF.

This clonotype was found many times. J is TRBJ2-1 and V is TRBV24-1, with 9 bases fitting TRBD2. Germline CDR1 reads KGHDR; CDR2 reads SFDVKD. The CDR3 runs to 16 residues. V shed 4 bases and J 1 base; nucleotides not matched to a gene: 4. DNA of the CDR3: TGTGCCACCAGTGACGCACTAGCGGGTTCCTACAATGAGCAGTTCTTC. It codes for CATSDALAGSYNEQFF.

The V and J genes are TRBV20-1 and TRBJ2-2; TRBD1 matches 8 bases. The germline gives CDR1 DFQATT, CDR2 SNEGSKA (reference sequence). This CDR3 has 14 residues. Trimming removed 5 bases from V and 6 bases from J; junction bases left unmatched: 8. CDR3 in amino acids: CSASRQGSPGELFF. In nucleotides, the CDR3 is TGCAGTGCTTCTCGACAGGGGTCCCCCGGGGAGCTGTTTTTT.

A few counts support this clonotype. V is TRBV12-3 or TRBV12-4 and J is TRBJ1-4; D gene uncertain. Trimming stripped 8 bases from V and 5 bases from J, with 18 bases between. The CDR3 spans 15 residues. The CDR3 DNA sequence: TGTGCCAGCCGACTCCACAGCGGTCCGAATGAAAAACTGTTTTTT. As protein: CASRLHSGPNEKLFF.

This clonotype was found many times. This chain uses TRBV21-1 with TRBJ1-1; the table gives TRBD1 as D, unverified against the DNA. TRBV21-1 has pseudogene status. CDR3 length equals 13 residues. CDR3: CASNPDGNTEAFF. CDR3 bases: TGTGCCAGCAACCCTGACGGGAACACTGAAGCTTTCTTT.

This clonotype showed up many times. The chain combines TRBV11-2 with TRBJ2-4; TRBD2 matches at 7 bases. V lost 4 bases and J lost 7; bases outside the gene matches: 7. In germline, CDR1 is SGHAT, CDR2 FQNNGV. This CDR3 is built from 14 residues. The CDR3 DNA is TGTGCCAGCAGCTCCGGACTAGTCGGGAACATTCAGTACTTC. Protein sequence: CASSSGLVGNIQYF. The full variable domain, its missing parts supplied by reference TRBV11-2 and TRBJ2-4, is EAGVAQSPRYKIIEKRQSVAFWCNPISGHATLYWYQQILGQGPKLLIQFQNNGVVDDSQLPKDRFSAERLKGVDSTLKIQPAKLEDSAVYLCASSSGLVGNIQYFGAGTRLSVL.

This clonotype was counted only a few times. The chain combines TRBV20-1 with TRBJ1-4; no firm D call. This CDR3 is built from 13 residues. V dropped 0 bases and J dropped 8 bases, with 10 bases sitting between them. CDR1 is DFQATT, CDR2 SNEGSKA, per germline (reference sequence). CDR3 amino acids: CSARDPLREKLFF. In DNA, the CDR3 is TGCAGTGCTAGAGACCCACTTCGGGAAAAACTGTTTTTT.

The chain joins TRBV7-2 to TRBJ2-5; D perhaps matches TRBD1 (6 bases). This CDR3 contains 14 residues. The ends were cut back, 8 bases at V and 1 base at J, with 14 bases in the middle. Germline V gene lookup returns CDR1 SGHTA and CDR2 FQGNSA. CDR3 DNA: TGTGCCAGCGAACAGGGCGCCCTCCAAGAGACCCAGTACTTC. Amino acids: CASEQGALQETQYF.

There are a few counts of this clonotype. The CDR3 sequence: CANSPPTGRSSYEQYV. The CDR3 coding sequence is TGTGCCAACAGCCCACCAACAGGCCGGAGCTCCTACGAGCAGTACGTC. The chain has TRBV21-1 and TRBJ2-7; the table assigns TRBD1, which was not confirmed against the DNA. TRBV21-1 is shown as a pseudogene. The CDR3 has 16 amino acids.

The table lists this clonotype with a few counts. This chain joins TRBV27 and TRBJ2-5; 7 bases match TRBD1. Trimming removed 3 bases from V and 4 bases from J; junction bases left unmatched: 5. CDR1 MNHEY and CDR2 SMNVEV come from the germline V gene (reference sequence). The CDR3 runs to 14 residues. The chain's CDR3 is CASSFNAGGETQYF. The CDR3 DNA sequence: TGTGCCAGCAGTTTTAACGCAGGGGGAGAGACCCAGTACTTC.

The V and J genes are TRBV6-6 and TRBJ2-2; D is possibly TRBD2 (6 bases). The CDR3 extends over 16 amino acids. Germline CDR1 reads MNHNY; CDR2 reads SVGAGI (reference sequence). The V and J ends lost 4 bases and 1 base respectively, with 13 bases between them. CDR3 sequence (DNA): TGTGCCAGCAGTTTGGGTGGGGGACTGAACACCGGGGAGCTGTTTTTT. It specifies CASSLGGGLNTGELFF.

This clonotype has only a few counts. This chain uses TRBV20-1 with TRBJ2-7; no definite D call. V dropped 1 base and J dropped 2 bases, with 15 bases sitting between them. The CDR3 consists of 15 residues. Germline CDR1 and CDR2: DFQATT and SNEGSKA (reference sequence). Here the CDR3 reads CSARAGLKATYEQYF. The CDR3 nucleotides read TGCAGTGCTAGAGCAGGATTAAAGGCTACCTACGAGCAGTACTTC.